This T cell receptor beta chain was profiled in a study of sequential checkpoint blockade in melanoma. Noted treatment: randomized to nivolumab then ipilimumab (arm A) or the reverse (arm B). Study findings and constraints: About 30 times likelier clinical benefit followed increased tumor T-cell fraction and clonality. T-cell fraction and clonality followed PD-L1 and CD8+ counts, not mutational load.

The trim removed 3 bases at V and 1 base at J, leaving 1 base unmatched. This CDR3 comprises 15 residues. Germline V gene data show CDR1 as MGHRA and CDR2 as YSYEKL. Sequencing used immunoSEQ multiplex PCR; TCRdb keeps in-frame clones, though not all of them. The repertoire holds about 20,000 clones, with approximately 26% as singletons. This clone has just a few counts. Its antigen is not known. The chain uses TRBV4-1 and TRBJ2-2, with 8 positions matching TRBD1. Specimen: tumor tissue (inferred from file names), collected from a patient given nivolumab and ipilimumab in sequence. The clonotype comes from a human donor with melanoma. As DNA, the CDR3 is TGCGCCAGCAGCCACGGACAGGGGAACACCGGGGAGCTGTTTTTT. Amino acids: CASSHGQGNTGELFF.